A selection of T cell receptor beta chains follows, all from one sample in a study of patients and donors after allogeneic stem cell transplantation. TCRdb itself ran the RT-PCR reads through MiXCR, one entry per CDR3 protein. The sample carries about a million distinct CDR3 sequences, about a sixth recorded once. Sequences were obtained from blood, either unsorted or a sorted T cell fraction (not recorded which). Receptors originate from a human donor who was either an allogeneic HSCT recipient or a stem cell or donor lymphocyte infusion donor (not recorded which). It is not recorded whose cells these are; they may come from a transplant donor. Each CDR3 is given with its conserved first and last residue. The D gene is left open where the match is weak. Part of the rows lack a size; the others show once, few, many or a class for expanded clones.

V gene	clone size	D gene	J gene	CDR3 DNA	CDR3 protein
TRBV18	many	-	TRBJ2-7	TGTGCCAGCTCACCCATCAGAACCTACGAGCAGTACTTC	CASSPIRTYEQYF
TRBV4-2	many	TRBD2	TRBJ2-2	TGTGCCAGCAGCCAAGAAGGGACTAGCGGGCTGAACACCGGGGAGCTGTTTTTT	CASSQEGTSGLNTGELFF
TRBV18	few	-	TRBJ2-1	TGTGCCAGCTCACCCCCGGGACACGCAGGGTTCTTC	CASSPPGHAGFF
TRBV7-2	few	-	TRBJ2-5	TGTGCCAGCAGCTCCAGACAGGTCCAAGAGACCCAGTACTTC	CASSSRQVQETQYF
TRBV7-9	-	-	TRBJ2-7	TGTGCCAGCAGCTTGAAGCGGGTTTCGGACGAGCAGTACTTC	CASSLKRVSDEQYF
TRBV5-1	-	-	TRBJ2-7	TGCGCCAGCAGCTTGGTTACGCGTCACGAGCAGTACTTC	CASSLVTRHEQYF
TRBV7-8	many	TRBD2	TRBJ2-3	TGTGCCAGCAGCCCACTGGCTAGCGGTACAGATACGCAGTATTTT	CASSPLASGTDTQYF
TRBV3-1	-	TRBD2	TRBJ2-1	TGTGCCAGCAGCCTAGGACTAGCGGATTACAATGAGCAGTTCTTC	CASSLGLADYNEQFF
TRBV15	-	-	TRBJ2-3	TGTGCCACCAGCAGAGAGGGGAAGTCGAAGACAGATACGCAGTATTTT	CATSREGKSKTDTQYF
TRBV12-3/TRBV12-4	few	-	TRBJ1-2	TGTGCCAGCAGTTTCCGGGGCGACGGTGGCTACACCTTC	CASSFRGDGGYTF
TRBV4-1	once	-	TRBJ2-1	TGCGCCAGCAGCAAAAAGGCCCTGGACGGAAGGTCCTACAATGAGCAGTTCTTC	CASSKKALDGRSYNEQFF
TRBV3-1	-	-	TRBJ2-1	TGTGCCAGCAGCCAGGGCAATGAGCACTTCTTC	CASSQGNEHFF
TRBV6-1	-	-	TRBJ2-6	TGTGCCAGCAGTCCCAAGGTGGGGTTCGGGGCCAACGTCCTGACTTTC	CASSPKVGFGANVLTF
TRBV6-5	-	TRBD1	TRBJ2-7	TGTGCCAGCAGTTACTGGTCGGACAGGGCAAACGAGCAGTACTTC	CASSYWSDRANEQYF